Listed here are 16 T cell receptor beta chains from one sample, sequenced in a study of blood T cell repertoires in COVID-19. Clones were read by immunoSEQ multiplex PCR, and TCRdb kept only the in-frame ones, dropping some. The data show roughly 310,000 clones, approximately 87% seen once. Sequenced material: peripheral blood. The receptors come from a woman in her 30s with COVID-19, enrolled during active disease.

The CDR3 DNA is TGTGCCTGGAGTGAAGGACAGGGCCCCTACGAGCAGTACTTC. Its translation: CAWSEGQGPYEQYF. The chain links TRBV30 to TRBJ2-7; 8 bases align to TRBD1. J gave up 2 bases and V 1 base, and 4 bases lay outside the gene matches. The CDR3 runs to 14 residues. Per the germline V gene, CDR1 is GTSNPN and CDR2 is SVGIG (reference sequence).

The gene calls are TRBV12-3 or TRBV12-4 and TRBJ2-5; a weak D match, TRBD2 (6 bases). The V and J ends lost 4 bases and 4 bases respectively, with 10 bases between them. The CDR3 consists of 13 residues. The CDR3 DNA follows: TGTGCCAGCAGTTCAGGGAGGCGAGAGACCCAGTACTTC. It specifies CASSSGRRETQYF.

The rearrangement uses TRBV29-1 and TRBJ2-2; 10 nucleotides line up with TRBD2. Germline CDR1 reads SQVTM; CDR2 reads ANQGSEA. V trimming: 3 bases; J trimming: 7 bases; junction bases outside the gene matches: 8. This CDR3 spans 15 amino acids. The CDR3 spells CSVEGSGRSDGELFF. The CDR3 region has the DNA TGCAGCGTTGAGGGTAGCGGGAGGAGTGACGGGGAGCTGTTTTTT.

This sequence joins TRBV3-1 (or the pseudogene TRBV3-2) and TRBJ2-5; 9 nucleotides agree with TRBD2. CDR3 size: 15 residues. The J segment lost 5 bases and the V segment lost 4 bases, leaving 8 bases of the junction unmatched. The V gene's germline CDR1 is LGHDT and CDR2 YNNKEL (reference sequence). The CDR3 nucleotides are TGTGCCAGCAGCCTAACGACTAGCGGTGGGGAGACCCAGTACTTC. This codes for CASSLTTSGGETQYF.

This clone was detected a few times. V gene TRBV24-1 combines with J gene TRBJ2-7, with D possibly TRBD2 on 6 matching bases. Germline CDR1 KGHDR, CDR2 SFDVKD. The CDR3 is 14 amino acids. Trimming took 4 bases from V and 3 from J, leaving 12 bases between them. CDR3 coding DNA: TGTGCCACCAGTGACTCGGGGGTAAACTACGAGCAGTACTTC. Residues: CATSDSGVNYEQYF.

The V call is TRBV11-3, the J call TRBJ2-1, with 10 bases matching TRBD2. The J segment lost 10 bases and the V segment lost 4 bases, leaving 7 bases of the junction unmatched. Per germline, CDR1 SGHNT and CDR2 YENEEA. This CDR3 region has 14 residues. CDR3 in DNA: TGTGCCAGCAGCTCGAATAAAGCGGGAGGGGAGCAGTTCTTC. Translating it yields CASSSNKAGGEQFF.

This chain connects TRBV4-2 to TRBJ2-1; 8 nucleotides match TRBD2. Losses at the gene ends were 0 bases for V and 7 bases for J; bases not matched to a gene: 8. Looked up from germline, CDR1 is LGHNA and CDR2 is YNFKEQ. This CDR3 comprises 16 residues. The CDR3 is CASSQEQRESANEQFF. The CDR3 region has the DNA TGTGCCAGCAGCCAAGAGCAGCGGGAGTCGGCAAATGAGCAGTTCTTC.

This chain uses TRBV10-3 with TRBJ2-7, with TRBD2 identical over 13 bases. J lost 4 bases, V lost 5 bases, and 8 bases had no gene match. Germline V CDR1 and CDR2: ENHRY, SYGVKD. The length of the CDR3 is 16 residues. The CDR3 nucleotides read TGTGCCATCAGTCAGGAACTAGCGGGAGGGCCGTACGAGCAGTACTTC. Protein product: CAISQELAGGPYEQYF.

The chain recombines TRBV7-9 with TRBJ1-2; TRBD1 matches at 9 bases. This CDR3 has 17 amino acids. Per the germline V gene, CDR1 is SEHNR and CDR2 is FQNEAQ (reference sequence). J lost 5 bases, V lost 5 bases, and 15 bases had no gene match. CDR3 nucleotide sequence: TGTGCCAGCAGCCCCCCCGGGACAGGGAAAGGAACTTATGGCTACACCTTC. As protein: CASSPPGTGKGTYGYTF.

CDR3 DNA sequence: TGTGCCATCAGTGATAGCGGGAGTAGCACAGATACGCAGTATTTT. Protein: CAISDSGSSTDTQYF. This chain joins TRBV10-3 and TRBJ2-3, with TRBD2 identical over 9 bases. CDR3 length: 15 residues. From germline, CDR1 is ENHRY and CDR2 SYGVKD. V gave up 3 bases and J gave up 0 bases; unmatched junction bases: 1.

In nucleotides, the CDR3 is TGTGCCAGCAGCCAACAGGATTATAATTCACCCCTCCACTTT. Translated, it gives CASSQQDYNSPLHF. The chain has TRBV14 and TRBJ1-6, with unresolved D. Germline-derived CDR1 and CDR2 are SGHDN and FVKESK. This CDR3 has 14 residues. V was pared by 2 bases and J by 4 bases, with 6 bases between.

This clone is a singleton in its sample. The V and J genes are TRBV7-9 and TRBJ1-3, with TRBD1 matching over 8 bases. The CDR3 covers 13 residues. Germline CDR1 is SEHNR and CDR2 is FQNEAQ (reference sequence). Germline trimming cut 8 bases from V and 7 bases from J; bases unmatched to any gene: 7. CDR3 coding DNA: TGTGCCAGCTCAACGACAGGGGCGAACACCATATATTTT. Translated, it gives CASSTTGANTIYF.

This clone has a single count. The chain recombines TRBV2 with TRBJ1-5; 8 bases agree with TRBD1. Germline CDR1 SNHLY, CDR2 FYNNEI. Unmatched junction bases numbered 13, after V lost 5 bases and J lost 4 bases. This CDR3 comprises 17 residues. The CDR3 DNA reads TGTGCCAGCAGTTCCGGGACAGGTGGGCGAGGGAATCAGCCCCAGCATTTT. Translating gives CASSSGTGGRGNQPQHF.

The CDR3 DNA is TGTGCCACCAGCGGATCTCCAGGGGGCTATCAGCCCCAGCATTTT. It encodes CATSGSPGGYQPQHF. V gene TRBV15 combines with J gene TRBJ1-5; 8 bases align to TRBD1. Germline V lookup: CDR1 LNHNV, CDR2 YYDKDF (reference sequence). The V segment lost 5 bases and the J segment 5 bases; nucleotides outside the gene matches: 8. The CDR3 has 15 amino acids.

This clone was counted once. The genes are TRBV10-3 and TRBJ2-7; TRBD1 matches at 7 bases. The CDR3 covers 15 residues. Germline values: CDR1 ENHRY, CDR2 SYGVKD. Losses at the gene ends were 10 bases for V and 1 base for J; bases not matched to a gene: 13. The CDR3 sequence is CATTSAGTASYEQYF. CDR3 in DNA: TGTGCCACTACCTCGGCCGGGACAGCTTCCTACGAGCAGTACTTC.

This clone was picked up a small number of times. J is TRBJ2-2 and V is TRBV7-8; the D is unclear. The CDR3 sequence is 15 residues long. Germline loops: CDR1 SGHVS, CDR2 FQNEAQ. With 4 bases removed from V and 9 bases from J, the gap between germline ends came to 18 bases. The CDR3 nucleotides read TGTGCCAGCAGCTCCACGACACGTCCCGGCCGGGAGCTGTTTTTT. Amino acids: CASSSTTRPGRELFF.